What follows are 12 T cell receptor beta chains derived from one specimen sequenced in a study of T-cell memory formation after mild COVID-19. TCRdb analysed the 5' RACE reads with MiXCR anew, one entry per CDR3 protein. Among over 45,000 distinct CDR3 sequences listed, around 9.7% were seen once. Sequencing used PBMCs or a T cell subset sorted from them (not recorded which). These receptors all come from an adult woman who had mild COVID-19 (a few samples of this study predate the infection). Cell type and time point are not known.

In its sample, this clonotype ranks as medium-sized. V usage is TRBV12-3 or TRBV12-4 and J usage is TRBJ2-5; 11 bases match TRBD2. This CDR3 has 14 residues. Losses at the gene ends were 6 bases for V and 2 bases for J; bases not matched to a gene: 2. The CDR3 loop is CASSVAGGQETQYF. In nucleotides, the CDR3 is TGTGCCAGCAGCGTAGCGGGGGGGCAAGAGACCCAGTACTTC.

This clonotype turned up a few times. The chain recombines TRBV20-1 with TRBJ2-7, with TRBD1 identical over 8 bases. The germline CDR1 and CDR2 sequences are DFQATT and SNEGSKA (reference sequence). This CDR3 has 17 residues. With V trimmed by 1 base and J by 0 bases, 11 bases remained unmatched. CDR3 region: CSARGYPTGASSYEQYF. The CDR3 DNA reads TGCAGTGCTAGAGGTTATCCGACAGGGGCAAGCTCCTACGAGCAGTACTTC.

The chain has TRBV12-3 or TRBV12-4 and TRBJ1-5; unclear D gene. With 3 bases removed from V and 0 bases from J, the gap between germline ends came to 3 bases. The CDR3 consists of 13 residues. Here the CDR3 DNA reads TGTGCCAGCAGTTTTAATAGCAATCAGCCCCAGCATTTT. Encoded protein: CASSFNSNQPQHF.

Many counts were recorded for this clonotype. The chain carries TRBV12-3 or TRBV12-4 and TRBJ2-2, with 9 bases fitting TRBD1. Losses at the gene ends were 6 bases for V and 4 bases for J; bases not matched to a gene: 6. The CDR3 is 15 residues long. CDR3 loop: CASRPGTGRTGELFF. DNA of the CDR3: TGTGCCAGCAGACCGGGGACAGGGCGCACCGGGGAGCTGTTTTTT.

This clonotype was observed many times. This chain uses TRBV5-1 with TRBJ2-3, with D possibly TRBD2 on 5 matching bases. V was trimmed by 4 bases and J by 3 bases, leaving 21 bases between them. Germline CDR1 is SGHRS and CDR2 is YFSETQ. This CDR3 is 17 amino acids long. The CDR3 loop is CASSMANRMGRTDTQYF. DNA for the CDR3: TGCGCCAGCAGCATGGCTAACCGCATGGGGAGAACAGATACGCAGTATTTT.

There are many counts of this clonotype. The genes are TRBV5-5 and TRBJ1-2, with unresolved D. Trimming took off 4 bases at V and 4 bases at J, with 17 bases between the two ends. The CDR3 consists of 15 residues. CDR1 is SGHKS, CDR2 YYEKEE, per germline (reference sequence). CDR3 in DNA: TGTGCCAGCAGCCCTTGGTCCGGGTCGAGCTATGGCTACACCTTC. The encoded protein is CASSPWSGSSYGYTF.

This clonotype showed up just a few times. CDR3 in DNA: TGTGCCAGCACCGAAGGGGGCAGGGGGCGGTTCTATGGCTACACCTTC. The encoded protein is CASTEGGRGRFYGYTF. The chain couples TRBV2 to TRBJ1-2; 8 nucleotides match TRBD1. With 7 bases clipped from V and 4 bases from J, the junction kept 14 bases outside the gene matches. The CDR3 contains 16 residues. From germline, CDR1 is SNHLY and CDR2 FYNNEI.

Only a few counts were recorded for this clonotype. The chain links TRBV12-3 or TRBV12-4 to TRBJ2-7, with 11 bases lining up with TRBD1. The CDR3 totals 15 residues. Trimming removed 4 bases from V and 3 bases from J; junction bases left unmatched: 5. In nucleotides, the CDR3 is TGTGCCAGCAGTTCCCCGGGACAGGGGGACTACGAGCAGTACTTC. Translating gives CASSSPGQGDYEQYF.

The chain uses TRBV2 and TRBJ2-5; D is perhaps TRBD2 (6 bases). The V and J ends lost 7 bases and 2 bases respectively, with 20 bases between them. The CDR3 has 16 amino acids. The germline V gene has CDR1 SNHLY and CDR2 FYNNEI. The CDR3 sequence: CASTVGRRGAQETQYF. The CDR3 DNA reads as TGTGCCAGCACAGTGGGCCGGCGGGGTGCGCAAGAGACCCAGTACTTC.

This clonotype was detected a few times. The rearrangement uses TRBV7-2 and TRBJ2-1; D possibly corresponds to TRBD2 (6 bases). V was shortened by 1 base and J by 10 bases, with 14 bases between the two germline ends. CDR3 size: 14 residues. Germline lookup yields CDR1 SGHTA and CDR2 FQGNSA. For the CDR3, the DNA is TGTGCCAGCAGCTTAGGTGTAATTGGGGGGGAGCAGTTCTTC. Translating it yields CASSLGVIGGEQFF.

This clonotype was found many times. This chain links TRBV29-1 with TRBJ2-5; TRBD2 is a possible D gene (5 bases). The germline CDR1 and CDR2 sequences are SQVTM and ANQGSEA. The CDR3 has 13 residues. Deletions cut 5 bases from V and 5 bases from J, with 15 bases between. The CDR3 DNA is TGCAGCGTTATCCGGACCGGCGGGGAGACCCAGTACTTC. Its protein is CSVIRTGGETQYF.

This clonotype was counted many times. The chain has TRBV11-2 and TRBJ1-2; a possible D gene is TRBD1 (5 bases). The CDR3 contains 16 residues. The V end lost 5 bases, the J end lost 0 bases, and 16 bases lay between the germline ends. The germline V gene has CDR1 SGHAT and CDR2 FQNNGV. Written as DNA, the CDR3 is TGTGCCAGCAGCCAGGGAGGGACTCCAGCTAACTATGGCTACACCTTC. It encodes CASSQGGTPANYGYTF.